The rows below give T cell receptor beta chains drawn from one sample of a study of shared clonotypes between healthy human individuals. Data came from immunoSEQ multiplex PCR; TCRdb stores just in-frame clones and leaves some out. The repertoire holds roughly 640,000 clones, with 97% as singletons. Sequencing was carried out using naive CD4+ T cells sorted from blood. These receptors came from a woman aged 30 to 39 in good health. The CDR3 runs from the conserved cysteine through the conserved F or W. Each record gives: clone size, D gene, CDR3 length, V gene, J gene, CDR3 protein, CDR3 DNA. D genes are given only for firm matches. The size of a clone is reported for some rows only, either as once, few or many, or as a class for expanded clones.

size: few; D: NA; length: 15; V: TRBV19; J: TRBJ1-5; CDR3: CASSIEGLSNQPQHF; DNA: TGTGCCAGTAGTATAGAGGGGTTGAGCAATCAGCCCCAGCATTTT
size: once; D: TRBD1; length: 15; V: TRBV19; J: TRBJ1-6; CDR3: CASRTTGFNNSPLHF; DNA: TGTGCCAGTAGGACGACAGGGTTCAATAATTCACCCCTCCACTTT
size: NA; D: NA; length: 14; V: TRBV29-1; J: TRBJ2-5; CDR3: CSVESLGGTETQYF; DNA: TGCAGCGTTGAAAGCTTGGGGGGCACGGAGACCCAGTACTTC
size: NA; D: NA; length: 14; V: TRBV9; J: TRBJ2-5; CDR3: CASSVGGGQETQYF; DNA: TGTGCCAGCAGCGTAGGTGGGGGGCAAGAGACCCAGTACTTC
size: NA; D: NA; length: 11; V: TRBV6-1; J: TRBJ2-1; CDR3: CASSEFYEQFF; DNA: TGTGCCAGCAGTGAGTTCTATGAGCAGTTCTTC
size: NA; D: NA; length: 12; V: TRBV27; J: TRBJ2-7; CDR3: CASGRRGYEQYF; DNA: TGTGCCAGCGGTCGGCGGGGCTACGAGCAGTACTTC
size: NA; D: TRBD1; length: 14; V: TRBV27; J: TRBJ2-7; CDR3: CASSPGTGASEQYF; DNA: TGTGCCAGCAGTCCTGGGACAGGGGCATCCGAGCAGTACTTC
size: NA; D: NA; length: 12; V: TRBV6-1; J: TRBJ2-6; CDR3: CASRSGANVLTF; DNA: TGTGCCAGCAGGTCTGGGGCCAACGTCCTGACTTTC
size: NA; D: TRBD1; length: 14; V: TRBV6-6; J: TRBJ1-4; CDR3: CASSRTGSNEKLFF; DNA: TGTGCCAGCAGTCGGACAGGGTCCAATGAAAAACTGTTTTTT
size: NA; D: TRBD2; length: 15; V: TRBV29-1; J: TRBJ2-3; CDR3: CSVEDGRAAPDTQYF; DNA: TGCAGCGTTGAAGACGGGAGGGCGGCCCCAGATACGCAGTATTTT
size: NA; D: NA; length: 14; V: TRBV27; J: TRBJ1-5; CDR3: CASSSYARDQPQHF; DNA: TGTGCCAGCAGTTCGTACGCCAGGGATCAGCCCCAGCATTTT
size: NA; D: NA; length: 14; V: TRBV11-2; J: TRBJ2-1; CDR3: CASSNSLQGDEQFF; DNA: TGTGCCAGCAGCAACAGCCTACAGGGCGATGAGCAGTTCTTC
size: NA; D: TRBD1; length: 15; V: TRBV2; J: TRBJ1-6; CDR3: CASSEARGRNSPLHF; DNA: TGTGCCAGCAGTGAAGCCAGGGGGCGGAATTCACCCCTCCACTTT
size: once; D: TRBD1; length: 13; V: TRBV6-1; J: TRBJ1-2; CDR3: CASRGTATYGYTF; DNA: TGTGCCAGCAGGGGGACAGCCACCTATGGCTACACCTTC
size: NA; D: NA; length: 13; V: TRBV27; J: TRBJ1-5; CDR3: CASRGYSNQPQHF; DNA: TGTGCCAGCAGGGGGTATAGCAATCAGCCCCAGCATTTT
size: NA; D: NA; length: 15; V: TRBV6-1; J: TRBJ1-1; CDR3: CASSYGETLNTEAFF; DNA: TGTGCCAGCAGCTACGGCGAGACATTGAACACTGAAGCTTTCTTT
size: NA; D: NA; length: 15; V: TRBV10-3; J: TRBJ1-1; CDR3: CAISDGVVGNTEAFF; DNA: TGTGCCATCAGTGACGGGGTTGTAGGGAACACTGAAGCTTTCTTT
size: NA; D: NA; length: 15; V: TRBV11-2; J: TRBJ1-5; CDR3: CASSPEGLTGQPQHF; DNA: TGTGCCAGCAGCCCCGAGGGACTAACCGGCCAGCCCCAGCATTTT
size: once; D: TRBD1; length: 16; V: TRBV5-1; J: TRBJ1-1; CDR3: CASSLDTGTGDTEAFF; DNA: TGCGCCAGCAGCCTAGATACCGGGACAGGGGACACTGAAGCTTTCTTT
size: NA; D: NA; length: 11; V: TRBV2; J: TRBJ1-2; CDR3: CASSENYGYTF; DNA: TGTGCCAGCAGTGAAAACTATGGCTACACCTTC
size: few; D: NA; length: 13; V: TRBV5-1; J: TRBJ2-3; CDR3: CASSLQGPDTQYF; DNA: TGCGCCAGCAGCTTGCAGGGGCCAGATACGCAGTATTTT
size: NA; D: NA; length: 16; V: TRBV6-6; J: TRBJ1-5; CDR3: CASSYRAGYSNQPQHF; DNA: TGTGCCAGCAGTTACAGGGCAGGCTATAGCAATCAGCCCCAGCATTTT
size: NA; D: NA; length: 14; V: TRBV6-7; J: TRBJ2-2; CDR3: CASSTYRETGELFF; DNA: TGTGCCAGCAGTACGTACAGGGAGACCGGGGAGCTGTTTTTT
size: NA; D: NA; length: 13; V: TRBV28; J: TRBJ2-7; CDR3: CASSPGNSYEQYF; DNA: TGTGCCAGCAGTCCCGGGAACTCCTACGAGCAGTACTTC
size: NA; D: NA; length: 15; V: TRBV27; J: TRBJ2-7; CDR3: CASSLYQARPYEQYF; DNA: TGTGCCAGCAGTTTATACCAGGCCCGCCCCTACGAGCAGTACTTC
size: NA; D: NA; length: 13; V: TRBV27; J: TRBJ1-1; CDR3: CASRSHLGTEAFF; DNA: TGTGCCAGCAGGAGCCATCTGGGCACTGAAGCTTTCTTT
size: NA; D: TRBD1; length: 15; V: TRBV28; J: TRBJ2-7; CDR3: CASSEQGALLDEQYF; DNA: TGTGCCAGCAGCGAACAGGGGGCCCTCTTGGACGAGCAGTACTTC
size: NA; D: TRBD2; length: 15; V: TRBV2; J: TRBJ2-2; CDR3: CASRGLAVTTGELFF; DNA: TGTGCCAGCAGAGGACTAGCGGTGACAACCGGGGAGCTGTTTTTT
size: NA; D: NA; length: 17; V: TRBV7-2; J: TRBJ2-7; CDR3: CASSTQPLTTHSYEQYF; DNA: TGTGCCAGCAGCACCCAACCCTTGACTACCCACTCCTACGAGCAGTACTTC
size: NA; D: TRBD1; length: 17; V: TRBV27; J: TRBJ2-6; CDR3: CASRSGQGIFGANVLTF; DNA: TGTGCCAGCAGGTCGGGACAGGGAATATTTGGGGCCAACGTCCTGACTTTC
size: NA; D: NA; length: 13; V: TRBV28; J: TRBJ2-5; CDR3: CASSWGFGETQYF; DNA: TGTGCCAGCAGTTGGGGCTTTGGGGAGACCCAGTACTTC
size: NA; D: NA; length: 16; V: TRBV28; J: TRBJ2-3; CDR3: CASSSPGRRLGDTQYF; DNA: TGTGCCAGCAGTTCCCCCGGACGGCGCCTTGGGGATACGCAGTATTTT
size: NA; D: NA; length: 16; V: TRBV4-1; J: TRBJ1-5; CDR3: CASSQGPSGGDPPQHF; DNA: TGCGCCAGCAGCCAAGGTCCTTCGGGGGGGGACCCGCCCCAGCATTTT
size: NA; D: NA; length: 15; V: TRBV28; J: TRBJ2-7; CDR3: CASSKSTTPFYEQYF; DNA: TGTGCCAGCAGTAAATCGACTACCCCTTTCTACGAGCAGTACTTC
size: NA; D: NA; length: 17; V: TRBV5-4; J: TRBJ2-6; CDR3: CASSLDSGSSGANVLTF; DNA: TGTGCCAGCAGCTTGGATTCAGGTAGCTCTGGGGCCAACGTCCTGACTTTC
size: NA; D: TRBD1; length: 15; V: TRBV19; J: TRBJ2-7; CDR3: CASSEPGQGLYEQYF; DNA: TGTGCCAGTAGCGAGCCGGGACAGGGTCTTTACGAGCAGTACTTC
size: once; D: TRBD1; length: 15; V: TRBV9; J: TRBJ1-3; CDR3: CASSVTGGSGNTIYF; DNA: TGTGCCAGCAGCGTGACAGGGGGGTCTGGAAACACCATATATTTT
size: NA; D: NA; length: 12; V: TRBV28; J: TRBJ1-2; CDR3: CASSLVRGGYTF; DNA: TGTGCCAGCAGTTTAGTCCGTGGCGGCTACACCTTC
size: NA; D: NA; length: 14; V: TRBV10-2; J: TRBJ1-3; CDR3: CASSEQGGGNTIYF; DNA: TGCGCCAGCAGTGAACAGGGAGGTGGAAACACCATATATTTT
size: NA; D: NA; length: 14; V: TRBV2; J: TRBJ1-5; CDR3: CASSEVREDQPQHF; DNA: TGTGCCAGCAGTGAAGTCAGGGAGGATCAGCCCCAGCATTTT
size: NA; D: NA; length: 16; V: TRBV11-3; J: TRBJ2-2; CDR3: CASSQSAQLNTGELFF; DNA: TGTGCCAGCAGTCAGAGCGCACAACTGAACACCGGGGAGCTGTTTTTT